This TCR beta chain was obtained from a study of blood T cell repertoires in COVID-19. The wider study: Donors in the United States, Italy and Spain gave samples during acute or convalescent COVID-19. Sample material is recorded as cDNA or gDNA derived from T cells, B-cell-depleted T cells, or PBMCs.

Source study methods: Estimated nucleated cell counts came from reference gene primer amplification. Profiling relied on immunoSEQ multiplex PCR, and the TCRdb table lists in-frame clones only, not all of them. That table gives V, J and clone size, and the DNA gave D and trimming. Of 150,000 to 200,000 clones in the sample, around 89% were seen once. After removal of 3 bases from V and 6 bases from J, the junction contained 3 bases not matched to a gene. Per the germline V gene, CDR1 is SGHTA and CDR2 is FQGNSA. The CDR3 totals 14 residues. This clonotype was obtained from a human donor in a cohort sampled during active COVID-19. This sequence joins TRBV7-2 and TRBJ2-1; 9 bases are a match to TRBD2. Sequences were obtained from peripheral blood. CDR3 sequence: CASSLREGFNEQFF. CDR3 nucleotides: TGTGCCAGCAGCTTGCGGGAGGGGTTCAATGAGCAGTTCTTC.